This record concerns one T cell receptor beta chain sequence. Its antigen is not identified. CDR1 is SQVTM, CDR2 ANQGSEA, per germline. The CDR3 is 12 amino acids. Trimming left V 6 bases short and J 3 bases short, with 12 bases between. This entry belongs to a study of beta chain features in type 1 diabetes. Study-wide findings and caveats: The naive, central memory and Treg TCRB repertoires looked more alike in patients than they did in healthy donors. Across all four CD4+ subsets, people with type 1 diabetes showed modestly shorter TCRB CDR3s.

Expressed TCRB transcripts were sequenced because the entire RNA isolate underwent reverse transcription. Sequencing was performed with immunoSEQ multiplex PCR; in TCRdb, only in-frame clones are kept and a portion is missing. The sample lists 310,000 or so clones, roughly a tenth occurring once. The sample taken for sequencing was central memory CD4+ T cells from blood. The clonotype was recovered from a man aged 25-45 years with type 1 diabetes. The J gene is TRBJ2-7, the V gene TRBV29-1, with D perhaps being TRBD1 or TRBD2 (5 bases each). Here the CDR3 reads CSVGPTDYEQYF. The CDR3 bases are TGCAGCGTGGGACCGACGGACTACGAGCAGTACTTC.